This T cell receptor (beta chain) was observed in a study of control samples from healthy donors and cancer patients. The junction had 10 bases not matched to a gene; V was cut back by 2 bases and J by 7 bases. Germline lookup yields CDR1 MNHEY and CDR2 SVGAGI. The CDR3 sequence is 16 residues long. Profiled with immunoSEQ multiplex PCR; TCRdb holds only in-frame clones, not every one. This sample yields approximately 97,000 clones, of which 70% to 90% are seen a single time; around 20% belongs to the top ten. This clone was observed once. The V call is TRBV6-5, the J call TRBJ2-3; 9 bases are a match to TRBD2. Sequencing was done on a sample of blood. This TCR came from a man younger than 40 in good health. The CDR3 loop is CASSYTTAGGTNTQYF. CDR3 sequence (DNA): TGTGCCAGCAGTTACACGACCGCGGGGGGGACAAATACGCAGTATTTT.